This T cell receptor (beta chain) is from a study of cytomegalovirus exposure and HLA in healthy donors (dated by TCRdb to 2015 to 2018). About the investigation overall: According to an earlier analysis of 587 of the donors, about 190 million T cells yielded 95 million to 140 million unique TCR beta sequences and about 300 Gb of sequence data. HLA typing included class I and class II loci at four-digit resolution. About 280 gigabases of sequencing data and 70 million to 95 million unique TCR sequences made up an early release that covered approximately 700 HLA-typed donors. Donor age, sex, ethnicity and CMV serostatus were compiled alongside the repertoire data. In an earlier analysis of roughly 600 of the donors, high-throughput TCR beta sequencing was used to judge whether each TCR beta V gene segment behaved as functional or pseudogenic. The study profiled the T cell repertoires of about 720 subjects by immunosequencing and related them to cytomegalovirus serostatus. The study was designed to test whether signatures of past pathogen exposure could be identified by cataloging public T cell receptors. A separate validation cohort of 100 to 150 different subjects was used in addition to the roughly 670-subject first cohort. To study patterns of TCR occurrence, a later analysis re-analyzed previously published TCR beta repertoires from 700 or so donors and added high-resolution HLA genotyping. Typing coverage varied by locus: about 629-640 donors for A, B, C, DRB1 and DQB1; under 550 for DQA1; about 570 for DPA1; around 490 for DPB1. The later analysis used no new phenotypic data to find candidate immune exposures, relying instead on TCR beta sequences and their occurrence across donors. Across about 380 genotyped donors of the cohort, an average of roughly 250,000 unique TCR beta nucleotide sequences per donor were sequenced, and around 19% of those sequences were non-productive. To predict cytomegalovirus infection status, the study combined high-throughput TCR immunosequencing, statistical association of individual TCRs with disease status, and machine learning. A handful of DR-DQ haplotypes were handled as single units for association and clustering because linkage in the cohort was strong. A later genetic analysis used genome-wide SNP genotypes for 398 of the 666 donors, treating that subset as a discovery cohort. Of the roughly 410 genotyped donors, 75% to 85% were placed in the genetic ancestry cluster associated with self-reported Caucasian donors. All discovery cohort repertoires had been generated using a single sequencing platform. Overall study outcomes, separate from this receptor: A later genetic analysis reported fewer N-insertions in productive TCRs among donors in an Asian-associated ancestry cluster than the roughly 700-donor mean. Because counts were too low, some 17 rarely observed V segments, including chromosome 9 orphons, were excluded from the earlier analysis of 587 of the donors. Correlated functional status among segregating V segments might be attributable to linkage disequilibrium, but an unknown experimental factor could not be ruled out. A group of highly shared sequence variants was considered likely to be a technical artifact of the sequencing pipeline. Broadly in line with IMGT annotations, most TCR beta V segments showed up in productive rearrangements about 87% or about 30% of the time in an earlier analysis of 450 to 750 of the donors. Most CMV-associated TCR beta chains appeared to be HLA-restricted in a later analysis, and the HLA associations seemed to be driven largely by CMV exposure. The authors suggested that the approach could potentially be extended to other disease states and immunological phenotypes. In vitro tests confirmed that a few of the cytomegalovirus-associated TCR beta chains recognize cytomegalovirus antigens. The presence/absence analyses assumed that sequencing depth was roughly uniform across donors, and that assumption may not be true. Most TCR sequences were observed very rarely across donors, whereas some public TCRs were present in many individuals. In a later analysis, about 16,000 TCR beta sequences were associated with specific HLA alleles at a false discovery rate of 0.05. A total of 164 TCR beta chains were listed by the study as associated with cytomegalovirus. The cohort was sequenced for TCR beta chains only, and without alpha or paired-chain data the features that could be detected were limited. When HLA alleles, especially DR and DQ, strongly co-occurred, attributing TCR associations to individual alleles was difficult. V-gene and J-gene trimming of TCR beta chains was associated with a missense DCLRE1C variant in a later genetic analysis, and the association was replicated in an independent cohort. Cytomegalovirus status was reported to be diagnosed by the classifier with high specificity and sensitivity in both the original and validation cohorts. Because the 87-base-pair reads could not distinguish some IMGT-functional V segments, including TRBV6-2 and TRBV6-3, those segments were excluded. A later analysis found that HLA-associated TCR beta chains were more clonally expanded and had lower generation probabilities than equally common non-associated chains. HLA typing was unavailable for some donors at each locus, so association tests used only the typed subset. A further reported finding was that TCR beta sequences accurately predicted the HLA-A and HLA-B alleles for most subjects in the first cohort. According to a later analysis, TCR association rates differed among HLA loci, with DRB1 alleles showing the most associated TCRs and HLA-C alleles showing the fewest. According to a later analysis, parvovirus B19, influenza, CMV and Epstein-Barr virus appeared linked to several top co-occurrence clusters. CMV serostatus was the only immune exposure information available for the cohort.

In regard to this clone: The antigen it binds to is not known. No quality values exist for individual bases; no much larger clone is one base distant.

For CDR1 and CDR2, the germline V gene (reference sequence) lists LNHDA and SQIVND. There are 12 amino acids in the CDR3, from cysteine to phenylalanine inclusive. Only the CDR3 DNA is retained, 36 bases long and in frame from the first base. V is shortened by 4 bases, J by 10 bases, and the region joining them spans 11 bases. In total, 630 or so healthy bone marrow donors made up the cohort. Cohort members were all nominally healthy when sampled, although unrecorded immune exposures were likely present. The donor was CMV seropositive and belonged to the group of 250 to 300 seropositive cohort members. Every donor gave a peripheral blood sample, and the peripheral blood mononuclear cells from that sample were used for TCR beta sequencing. The Qiagen DNeasy Blood Extraction Kit was used to extract genomic DNA from the blood cell samples. The library was built by means of the immunoSEQ multiplex PCR assay. For the multiplex PCR, a mixture combining 60 forward primers for TCR Vbeta segments and 13 reverse primers for TCR Jbeta segments was used. The CDR3 region of rearranged TCR beta genes was amplified from genomic DNA with a multiplex PCR assay. On the Illumina HiSeq System, the amplified TCR beta libraries were sequenced as 87-base-pair reads. For the original study's pipeline: In a later analysis, 80 million or so unique TCR beta chains were counted across the 650 to 750 repertoires, and around 11 million of these chains were shared by at least two donors. Raw reads were error-corrected and collapsed into unique sequences with a nearest-neighbor algorithm that merged closely related sequences to remove PCR and sequencing errors. To assign V, D and J gene segments, CDR3 sequences were aligned to IMGT reference sequences. For a sequence to be retained, at least a six-nucleotide match to both a V gene segment and a J gene segment was required. A rearrangement was called productive if the CDR3 had no stop codons and remained in frame with V and J, and every other rearrangement was called non-productive. CDR3 was defined according to IMGT convention as the region running from the second conserved V-encoded cysteine to the conserved J-encoded phenylalanine. Sequences without an unambiguous match to a single V gene segment were excluded from the earlier analysis of over 500 of the donors. An earlier analysis of 550 to 650 of the donors classified V segments as functional when productive rearrangements were above 56.7% and as segregating when the standard deviation between donors was above 5%. A statistical classification framework was developed to diagnose cytomegalovirus status using the catalog of TCR beta chain sequences. In a later analysis, TCR nucleotide sequences were compared against IMGT/GENE-DB human TR gene sequences so that V and J genes could be assigned. In a later analysis, CDR3 sequences and most-parsimonious VDJ recombination scenarios were assigned using the TCRdist pipeline. In a later analysis, each TCR beta chain was defined by its CDR3 amino acid sequence together with its V-gene family, and reads without a unique V-gene family were excluded. In a later analysis, around 600 highly shared, low-generation-probability nucleotide sequences were removed to address suspected cross-contamination and a sequencing artifact. In a later analysis, a clonal expansion index was calculated for each public chain from normalized within-repertoire ranks of inferred template counts. In a later analysis, generation probabilities were computed using a VDJ recombination model fitted to out-of-frame rearrangements, and the results were checked against IGoR. Hypergeometric tests were used in a later analysis to score TCR-TCR, TCR-HLA and TCR-CMV co-occurrence, with a repertoire-size bias correction applied to the TCR pairs. In a later analysis, false discovery rates were estimated by permuting HLA or CMV assignments 20 times. In a later analysis, co-occurring TCRs were grouped using DBSCAN, and TCRdist sequence similarity was added for clustering within HLA-allele-positive subsets. Repertoires with fewer than 30,000 or more than 120,000 public chains, plus five repertoires with anomalous nucleotide sharing, were excluded from co-occurrence clustering. What TCRdb holds here is the immuneACCESS table cut down to in-frame rearrangements. Part of the clones is not present; checked against another copy, under half of the missing clones reflect an unresolved V gene, and the others are unexplained. The V and J calls and the clone size are those of that table, but D and trimming were determined from the DNA. The sample table lists over 30,000 clones, around 86% of them with a count of one. Approximately 10% of the sample is in the top ten clones.

Here the chain combines TRBV19 and TRBJ2-1; TRBD1 is perhaps the D gene, given 6 matching bases. The TCR comes from a woman in her thirties or forties in good health and CMV-seropositive. The sample consisted of PBMCs. The CDR3 has the sequence CASSKDRGEQFF. The sequence in DNA is TGTGCCAGTAGTAAGGACAGAGGCGAGCAGTTCTTC.